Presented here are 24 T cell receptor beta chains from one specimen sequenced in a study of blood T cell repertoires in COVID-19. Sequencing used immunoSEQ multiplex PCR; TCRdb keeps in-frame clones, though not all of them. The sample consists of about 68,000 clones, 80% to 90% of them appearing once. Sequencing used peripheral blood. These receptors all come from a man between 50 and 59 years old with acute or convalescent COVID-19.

For the CDR3, the DNA is TGTGCCAGCAGCTTGGAGGTAGGGGCAGTGGAGCCCCAGCATTTT. Protein product: CASSLEVGAVEPQHF. The gene calls are TRBV5-8 and TRBJ1-5, with D maybe TRBD1 (5 bases). V lost 0 bases and J lost 8, with 15 bases in between. Germline loops: CDR1 SGHTS, CDR2 YDEGEE. The CDR3 loop spans 15 amino acids.

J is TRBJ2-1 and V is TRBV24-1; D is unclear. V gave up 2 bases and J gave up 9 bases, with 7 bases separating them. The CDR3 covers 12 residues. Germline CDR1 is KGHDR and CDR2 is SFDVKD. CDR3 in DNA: TGTGCCACCAGTGATTCCTTAGCTGAGCAGTTCTTC. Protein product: CATSDSLAEQFF.

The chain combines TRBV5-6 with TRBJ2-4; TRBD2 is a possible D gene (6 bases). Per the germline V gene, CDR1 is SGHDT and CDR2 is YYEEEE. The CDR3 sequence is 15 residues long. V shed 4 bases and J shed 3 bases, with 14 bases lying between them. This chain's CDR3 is CASSPPGGIKNIQYF. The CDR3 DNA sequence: TGTGCCAGCAGCCCCCCCGGGGGTATCAAAAACATTCAGTACTTC.

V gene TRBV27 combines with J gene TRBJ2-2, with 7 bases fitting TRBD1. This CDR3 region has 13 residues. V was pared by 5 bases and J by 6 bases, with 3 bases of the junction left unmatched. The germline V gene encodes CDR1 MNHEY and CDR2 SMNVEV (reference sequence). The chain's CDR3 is CASSIQGSGELFF. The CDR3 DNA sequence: TGTGCCAGCAGTATACAGGGGTCCGGGGAGCTGTTTTTT.

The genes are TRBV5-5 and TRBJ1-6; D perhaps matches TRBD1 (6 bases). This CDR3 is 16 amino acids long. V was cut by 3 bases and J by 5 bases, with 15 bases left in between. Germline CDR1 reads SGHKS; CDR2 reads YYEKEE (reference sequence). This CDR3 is CASSWQAGADNSPLHF. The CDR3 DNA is TGTGCCAGCAGCTGGCAGGCGGGGGCGGATAATTCACCCCTCCACTTT.

The CDR3 DNA sequence: TGTGCCAGCAGTTTCGAACACAGGGAAGGGTATGAAAAACTGTTTTTT. This encodes CASSFEHREGYEKLFF. V is TRBV27 and J is TRBJ1-4; D is perhaps TRBD1 (6 bases). This CDR3 region has 16 residues. The V end lost 3 bases, the J end lost 6 bases, and 17 bases lay between the germline ends. The germline gives CDR1 MNHEY, CDR2 SMNVEV (reference sequence).

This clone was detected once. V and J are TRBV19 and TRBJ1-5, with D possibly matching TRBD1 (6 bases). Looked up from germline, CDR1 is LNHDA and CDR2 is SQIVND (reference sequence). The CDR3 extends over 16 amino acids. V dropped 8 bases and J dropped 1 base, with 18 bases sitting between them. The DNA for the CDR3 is TGTGCCAGTCGCGGAACCCGGGACACAAGCAATCAGCCCCAGCATTTT. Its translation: CASRGTRDTSNQPQHF. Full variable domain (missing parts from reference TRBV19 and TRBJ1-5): DGGITQSPKYLFRKEGQNVTLSCEQNLNHDAMYWYRQDPGQGLRLIYYSQIVNDFQKGDIAEGYSVSREKKESFPLTVTSAQKNPTAFYLCASRGTRDTSNQPQHFGDGTRLSIL.

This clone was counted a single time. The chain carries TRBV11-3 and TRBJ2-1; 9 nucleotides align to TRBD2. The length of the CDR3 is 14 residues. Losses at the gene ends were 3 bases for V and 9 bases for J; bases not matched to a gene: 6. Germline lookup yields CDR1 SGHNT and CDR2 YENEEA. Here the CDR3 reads CASSFAKAGGEQFF. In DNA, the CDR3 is TGTGCCAGCAGCTTCGCCAAAGCGGGAGGTGAGCAGTTCTTC.

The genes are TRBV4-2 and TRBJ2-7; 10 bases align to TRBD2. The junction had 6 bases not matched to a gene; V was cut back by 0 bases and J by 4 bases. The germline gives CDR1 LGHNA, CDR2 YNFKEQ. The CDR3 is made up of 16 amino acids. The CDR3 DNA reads TGTGCCAGCAGCCAAGATGAGGTAGCGGGAGGATACGAGCAGTACTTC. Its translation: CASSQDEVAGGYEQYF.

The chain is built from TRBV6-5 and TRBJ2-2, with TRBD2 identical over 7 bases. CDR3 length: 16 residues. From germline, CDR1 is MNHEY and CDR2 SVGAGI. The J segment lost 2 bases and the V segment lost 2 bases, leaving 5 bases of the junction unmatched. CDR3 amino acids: CASSYEGGLNTGELFF. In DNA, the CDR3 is TGTGCCAGCAGTTACGAGGGAGGGCTTAACACCGGGGAGCTGTTTTTT.

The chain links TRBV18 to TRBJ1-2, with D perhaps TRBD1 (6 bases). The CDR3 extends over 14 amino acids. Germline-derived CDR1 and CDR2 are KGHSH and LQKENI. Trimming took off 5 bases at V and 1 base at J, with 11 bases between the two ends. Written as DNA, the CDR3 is TGTGCCAGCTCAGCGCGGACAGTTAACTATGGCTACACCTTC. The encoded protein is CASSARTVNYGYTF. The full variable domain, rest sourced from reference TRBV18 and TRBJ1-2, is NAGVMQNPRHLVRRRGQEARLRCSPMKGHSHVYWYRQLPEEGLKFMVYLQKENIIDESGMPKERFSAEFPKEGPSILRIQQVVRGDSAAYFCASSARTVNYGYTFGSGTRLTVV.

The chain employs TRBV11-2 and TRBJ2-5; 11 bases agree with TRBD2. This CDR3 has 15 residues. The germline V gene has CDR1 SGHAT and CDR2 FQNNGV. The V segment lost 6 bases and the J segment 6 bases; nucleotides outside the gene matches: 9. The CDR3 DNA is TGTGCCAGCAGGACAGTTAGCGGGAGGGCGCAGACCCAGTACTTC. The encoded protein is CASRTVSGRAQTQYF.

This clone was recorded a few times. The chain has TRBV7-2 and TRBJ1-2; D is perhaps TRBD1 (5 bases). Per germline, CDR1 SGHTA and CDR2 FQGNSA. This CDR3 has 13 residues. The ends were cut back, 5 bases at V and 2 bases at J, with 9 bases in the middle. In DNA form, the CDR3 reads TGTGCCAGCAGCGCCGACAGCAACTATGGCTACACCTTC. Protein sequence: CASSADSNYGYTF.

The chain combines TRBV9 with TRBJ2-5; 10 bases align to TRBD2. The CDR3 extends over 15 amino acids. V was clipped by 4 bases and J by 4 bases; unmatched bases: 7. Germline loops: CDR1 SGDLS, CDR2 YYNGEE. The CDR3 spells CASSPLAGVSETQYF. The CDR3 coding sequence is TGTGCCAGCAGCCCCCTAGCGGGAGTCTCAGAGACCCAGTACTTC.

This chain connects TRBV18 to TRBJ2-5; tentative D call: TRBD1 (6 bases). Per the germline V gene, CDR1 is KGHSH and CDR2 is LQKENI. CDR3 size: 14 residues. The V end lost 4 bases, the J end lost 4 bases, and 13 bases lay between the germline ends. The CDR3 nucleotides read TGTGCCAGCTCACGTACAGGGAGCAGAGAGACCCAGTACTTC. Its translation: CASSRTGSRETQYF.

CDR3 protein: CASSSRTEGNTIYF. The CDR3 bases are TGTGCCAGCAGCTCGAGGACAGAGGGAAACACCATATATTTT. The genes are TRBV5-4 and TRBJ1-3; D possibly corresponds to TRBD1 (6 bases). Between the trimmed V and J ends, which lost 3 bases and 4 bases, there was a span of 11 bases. The germline CDR1 and CDR2 sequences are SGHNT and YYREEE (reference sequence). This CDR3 comprises 14 residues.

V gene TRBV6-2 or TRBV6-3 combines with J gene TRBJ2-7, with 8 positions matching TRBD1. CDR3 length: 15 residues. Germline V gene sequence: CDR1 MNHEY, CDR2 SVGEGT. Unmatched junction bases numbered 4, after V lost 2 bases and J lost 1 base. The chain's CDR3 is CASSYGDRISYEQYV. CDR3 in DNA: TGTGCCAGCAGTTACGGGGACAGGATTTCCTACGAGCAGTACGTC.

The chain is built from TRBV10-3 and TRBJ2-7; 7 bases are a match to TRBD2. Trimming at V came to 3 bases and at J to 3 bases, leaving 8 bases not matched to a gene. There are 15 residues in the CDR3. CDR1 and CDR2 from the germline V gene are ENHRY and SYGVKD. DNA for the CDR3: TGTGCCATCAGTGATATGGGGGAGGGCCACTACGAGCAGTACTTC. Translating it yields CAISDMGEGHYEQYF.

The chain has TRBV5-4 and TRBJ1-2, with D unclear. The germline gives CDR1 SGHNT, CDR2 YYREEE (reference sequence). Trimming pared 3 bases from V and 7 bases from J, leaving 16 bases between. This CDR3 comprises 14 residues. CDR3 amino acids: CASSSTGVHGGYTF. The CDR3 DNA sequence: TGTGCCAGCAGCTCGACCGGGGTTCACGGTGGCTACACCTTC.

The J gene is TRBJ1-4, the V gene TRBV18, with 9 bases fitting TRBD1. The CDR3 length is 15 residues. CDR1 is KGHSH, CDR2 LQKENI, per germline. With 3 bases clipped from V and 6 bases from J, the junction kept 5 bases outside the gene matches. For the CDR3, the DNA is TGTGCCAGCTCACCCGGGACAGGGCGGGATGAAAAACTGTTTTTT. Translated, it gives CASSPGTGRDEKLFF.

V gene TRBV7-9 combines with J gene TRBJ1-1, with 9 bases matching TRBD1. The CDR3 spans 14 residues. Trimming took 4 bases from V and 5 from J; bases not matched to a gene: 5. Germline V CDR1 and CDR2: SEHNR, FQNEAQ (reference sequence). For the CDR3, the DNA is TGTGCCAGCAGCTCCCGACAGGGGGGGACTGAAGCTTTCTTT. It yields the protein CASSSRQGGTEAFF.

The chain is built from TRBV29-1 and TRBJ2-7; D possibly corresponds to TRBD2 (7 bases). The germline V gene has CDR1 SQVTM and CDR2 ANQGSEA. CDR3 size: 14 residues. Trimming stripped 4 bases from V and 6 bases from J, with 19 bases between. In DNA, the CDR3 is TGCAGCGTTGTCCCGGGGGCGGGAGATCGCGAGCAGTACTTC. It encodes CSVVPGAGDREQYF.

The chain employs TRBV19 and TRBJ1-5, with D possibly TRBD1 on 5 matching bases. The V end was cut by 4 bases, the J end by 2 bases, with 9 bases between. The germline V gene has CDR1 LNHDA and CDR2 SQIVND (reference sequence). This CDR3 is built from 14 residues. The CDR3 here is CASSRQGGNQPQHF. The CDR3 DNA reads TGTGCCAGTAGTAGGCAGGGCGGCAATCAGCCCCAGCATTTT.

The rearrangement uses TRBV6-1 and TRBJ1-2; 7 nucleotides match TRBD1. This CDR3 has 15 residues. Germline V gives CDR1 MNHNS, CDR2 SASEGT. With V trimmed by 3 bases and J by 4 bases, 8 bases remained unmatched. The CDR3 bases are TGTGCCAGCAGTGACAGACAGGGTCGGGGCTATGGCTACACCTTC. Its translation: CASSDRQGRGYGYTF.